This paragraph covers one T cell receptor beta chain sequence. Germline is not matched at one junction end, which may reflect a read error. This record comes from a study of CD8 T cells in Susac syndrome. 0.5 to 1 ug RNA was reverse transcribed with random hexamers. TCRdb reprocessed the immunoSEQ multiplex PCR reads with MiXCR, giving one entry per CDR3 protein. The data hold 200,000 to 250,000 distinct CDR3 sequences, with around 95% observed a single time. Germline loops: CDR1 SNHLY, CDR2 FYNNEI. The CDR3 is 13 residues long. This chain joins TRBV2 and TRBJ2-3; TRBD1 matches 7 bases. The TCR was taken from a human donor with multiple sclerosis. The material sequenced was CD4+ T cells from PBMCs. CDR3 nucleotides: TGTGCCAGCAGTGATACCGGGACAGTTACGCAGTATTTT. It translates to CASSDTGTVTQYF. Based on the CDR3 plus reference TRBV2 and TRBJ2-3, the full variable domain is EPEVTQTPSHQVTQMGQEVILRCVPISNHLYFYWYRQILGQKVEFLVSFYNNEISEKSEIFDDQFSVERPDGSNFTLKIRSTKLEDSAMYFCASSDTGTVTQYFGPGTRLTVL.